The entry that follows covers one T cell receptor beta chain sequence. This record comes from a study of blood T cell repertoires in COVID-19. Turning to the study itself: PBMCs, B-cell-depleted T cells, or T cells provided the cDNA or gDNA that made up the material.

As originally analysed: Quantification of nucleated cells was approximated via reference gene primer amplification. Clones were read by immunoSEQ multiplex PCR, and TCRdb kept only the in-frame ones, dropping some. V and J calls and clone size follow that table, whereas D and trimming were derived from the DNA. The data contain 310,000 or so clones, approximately 83% of them singletons. This CDR3 is 14 amino acids long. Germline CDR1 reads MNHEY; CDR2 reads SVGAGI. The V gene lost 6 bases and the J gene lost 5 bases, with 16 bases spanning the gap. The TCR comes from a woman between 25 and 40 years old who had recovered from COVID-19. The chain combines TRBV6-5 with TRBJ2-5; the D gene is possibly TRBD1 (6 bases). Sequencing was carried out using peripheral blood. The CDR3 here is CASRKLNRVETQYF. In nucleotides, the CDR3 is TGTGCCAGCAGAAAATTGAACAGGGTCGAGACCCAGTACTTC.